Below, one TCR beta chain is given with its context. What it binds is unknown. This entry comes from a study of shared clonotypes between healthy human individuals. Naive CD8 cells, CD45RO-negative and positively selected for CCR7, excluded terminally differentiated effector memory CD45RA+ cells. This CDR3 contains 14 residues. J was trimmed by 6 bases and V by 5 bases; bases with no gene match: 10. CDR1 and CDR2 from the germline V gene are SGHAT and FQNNGV. TCRdb's table, derived via immunoSEQ multiplex PCR, lists solely in-frame clones and lacks some. The table shows 660,000 or so clones, with around 96% occurring only once. Study findings and constraints: An expected dependence of interdonor clonotype sharing on sequencing depth was noted. In the sorted subsets, rarefaction showed sequencing was incomplete despite large depth.

Material for sequencing was naive CD8+ T cells sorted from blood. This TCR was recovered from a woman in her twenties or thirties in good health. The J gene is TRBJ2-7, the V gene TRBV11-2; TRBD2 aligns across 7 bases. CDR3 DNA sequence: TGTGCCAGCAGCCGAATAGCGGGTCGAGGCGAGCAGTACTTC. This sequence encodes CASSRIAGRGEQYF.